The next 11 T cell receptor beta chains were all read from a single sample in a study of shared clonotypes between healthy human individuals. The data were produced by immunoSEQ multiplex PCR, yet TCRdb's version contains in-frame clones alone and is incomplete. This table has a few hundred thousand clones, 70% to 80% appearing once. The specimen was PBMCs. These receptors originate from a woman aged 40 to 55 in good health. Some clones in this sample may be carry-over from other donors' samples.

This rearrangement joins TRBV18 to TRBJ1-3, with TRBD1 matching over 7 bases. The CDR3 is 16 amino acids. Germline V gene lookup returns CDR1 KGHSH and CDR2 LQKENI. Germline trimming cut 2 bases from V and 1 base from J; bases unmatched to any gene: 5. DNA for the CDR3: TGTGCCAGCTCACCATCTCGGACAGGTTCTGGAAACACCATATATTTT. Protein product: CASSPSRTGSGNTIYF.

The CDR3 sequence is CASTPGTASNEKLFF. In DNA form, the CDR3 reads TGTGCCAGTACCCCCGGGACAGCTTCTAATGAAAAACTGTTTTTT. The gene calls are TRBV19 and TRBJ1-4; 7 nucleotides line up with TRBD1. The CDR3 loop spans 15 amino acids. Looked up from germline, CDR1 is LNHDA and CDR2 is SQIVND (reference sequence). V gave up 7 bases and J gave up 3 bases; unmatched junction bases: 8.

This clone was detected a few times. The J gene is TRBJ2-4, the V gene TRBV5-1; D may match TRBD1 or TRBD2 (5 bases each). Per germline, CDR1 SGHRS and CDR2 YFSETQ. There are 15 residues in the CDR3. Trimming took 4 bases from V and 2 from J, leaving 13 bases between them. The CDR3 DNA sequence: TGCGCCAGCAGCCTACCGGGACCAACCAAAAACATTCAGTACTTC. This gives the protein CASSLPGPTKNIQYF. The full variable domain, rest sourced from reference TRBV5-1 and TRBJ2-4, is KAGVTQTPRYLIKTRGQQVTLSCSPISGHRSVSWYQQTPGQGLQFLFEYFSETQRNKGNFPGRFSGRQFSNSRSEMNVSTLELGDSALYLCASSLPGPTKNIQYFGAGTRLSVL.

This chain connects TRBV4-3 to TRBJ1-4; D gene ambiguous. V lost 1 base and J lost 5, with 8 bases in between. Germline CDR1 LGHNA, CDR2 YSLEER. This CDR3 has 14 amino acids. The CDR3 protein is CASSQGGYNEKLFF. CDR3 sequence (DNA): TGCGCCAGCAGCCAAGGGGGTTACAATGAAAAACTGTTTTTT.

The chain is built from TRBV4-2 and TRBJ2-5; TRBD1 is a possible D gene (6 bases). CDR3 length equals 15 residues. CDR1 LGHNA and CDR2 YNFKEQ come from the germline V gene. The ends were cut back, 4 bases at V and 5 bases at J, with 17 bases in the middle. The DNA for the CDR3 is TGTGCCAGCAGCCCCAGGGGTTTTCCCGAGGAGACCCAGTACTTC. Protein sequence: CASSPRGFPEETQYF.

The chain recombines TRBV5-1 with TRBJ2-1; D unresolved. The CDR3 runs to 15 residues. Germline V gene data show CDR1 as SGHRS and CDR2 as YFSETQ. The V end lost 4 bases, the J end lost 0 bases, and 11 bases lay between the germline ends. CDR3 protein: CASSPLPSSYNEQFF. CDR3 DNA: TGCGCCAGCAGCCCCCTTCCTAGCTCCTACAATGAGCAGTTCTTC.

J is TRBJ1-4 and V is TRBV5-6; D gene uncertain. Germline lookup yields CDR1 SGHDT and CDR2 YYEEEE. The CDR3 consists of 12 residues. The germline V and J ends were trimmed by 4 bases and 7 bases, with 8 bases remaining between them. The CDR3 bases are TGTGCCAGCAGCCTCGGACCTGAAAAACTGTTTTTT. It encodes CASSLGPEKLFF.

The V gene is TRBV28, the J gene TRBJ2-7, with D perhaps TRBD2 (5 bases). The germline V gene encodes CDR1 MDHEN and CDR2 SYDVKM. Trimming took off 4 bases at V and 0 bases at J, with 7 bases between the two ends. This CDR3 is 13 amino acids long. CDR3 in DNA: TGTGCCAGCAGTTCGGGGAGCTCCTACGAGCAGTACTTC. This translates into CASSSGSSYEQYF.

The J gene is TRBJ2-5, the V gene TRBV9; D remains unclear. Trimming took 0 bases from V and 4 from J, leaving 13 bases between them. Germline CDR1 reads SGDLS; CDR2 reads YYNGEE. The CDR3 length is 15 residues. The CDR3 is CASSVGATLRETQYF. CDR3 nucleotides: TGTGCCAGCAGCGTAGGGGCCACCCTGCGAGAGACCCAGTACTTC.

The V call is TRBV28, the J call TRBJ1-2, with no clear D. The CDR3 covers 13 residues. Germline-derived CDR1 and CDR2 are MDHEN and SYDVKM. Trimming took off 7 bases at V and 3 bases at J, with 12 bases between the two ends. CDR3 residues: CASTPGWDYGYTF. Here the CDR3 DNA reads TGTGCCAGCACACCCGGCTGGGACTATGGCTACACCTTC.

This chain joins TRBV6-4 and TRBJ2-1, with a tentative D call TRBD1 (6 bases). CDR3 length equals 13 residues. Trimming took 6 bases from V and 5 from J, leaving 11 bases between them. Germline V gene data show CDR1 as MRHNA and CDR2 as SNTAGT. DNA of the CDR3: TGTGCCAGCAGCCTAGGGACACACAATGAGCAGTTCTTC. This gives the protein CASSLGTHNEQFF.